This T cell receptor beta chain stems from a study of shared clonotypes between healthy human individuals (TCRdb year 2020). For context, the study as a whole: The cohort included three men and two women between 18 and 49 years of age. Per donor, three plates each were used for CD4 naive and CD4 memory, two for CD8 naive, and one for CD8 memory. To estimate repertoire size and how much clonotype sharing occurs between individuals, the study deeply sequenced the blood TCR repertoires of five healthy adults. Libraries were prepared and TCR repertoires were sequenced by different laboratories using diverse techniques, in order to increase sequencing depth and limit assay-specific biases. Per donor, leukapheresis produced somewhere between about 0.94 and 9.5 billion PBMCs.

As for this clone: Its antigen is still unknown. Base qualities are not recorded, but no much larger clone differs from it by a single base.

The germline V gene supplies CDR1 SGHTS and CDR2 YDEGEE. The CDR3 spans 15 residues, from the cysteine through the phenylalanine. The CDR3 DNA has 45 bases and is translated from base 1. Trimming removed 2 bases from V and 3 bases from J, leaving 15 bases between the germline ends. Here is what the overall study found, with its caveats: Naive subsets generally had larger estimated clonotype richness than memory subsets. Higher generation probabilities were observed for clonotypes shared by all four sorted-subset donors than for non-shared clonotypes. Sampling was limited to blood, and TCR repertoires in tissue likely differ from TCR repertoires in blood. Across a handful of donors, approximately 4.9% of naive CD4, roughly 3.5% of naive CD8, 2.3% of memory CD4, and around 0.4% of memory CD8 clonotypes were shared. The genetic and exposure-history diversity represented was limited by the small number of donors. Rarefaction of sorted-subset datasets indicated incomplete sequencing despite the large sequencing depth. Based on pairwise subsampling, the degree of clonotype sharing among donors was expected to be affected by sequencing depth.

The donors were healthy, HIV-negative adults with no recently reported acute infections or vaccinations. Only Caucasian adults living in Nashville, Tennessee, USA were represented among the donors. CD4+ T cells were enriched by magnetic negative selection; naive cells were then positively selected on CD45RA, and the negative fraction formed the memory subset. Blood was collected by leukapheresis, and PBMCs were isolated by Ficoll-Histopaque density gradient centrifugation and then cryopreserved in liquid nitrogen vapor phase. Purity and quantity of every magnetically sorted T cell population were checked by analytical flow cytometry. Each sorted fraction had its genomic DNA isolated and then quantified by UV absorbance on a Nanodrop 2000c. Using the deep immunoSEQ assay, multiplex PCR amplified TCR CDR3 regions from genomic DNA. Genomic DNA extracted from each cell subset was distributed evenly over all wells of several immunoSEQ 96-well plates, and each plate served as one replicate. For sorted subsets, each replicate PCR was loaded with 200 ng genomic DNA, equivalent to 30,000 or so T cell genomes. The purified libraries were quantified using a Qubit 3.0 fluorometer, sized with a Bioanalyzer 2100, and then quantified again using the KAPA Library Quantification kit. Every immunoSEQ 96-well plate was sequenced on a separate single-read 150-cycle Illumina NextSeq 550 flow cell. The paper's processing steps were these. Because the immunoSEQ output held only junctional sequences and lacked quality scores, the filtering could not match the filtering applied to full-length reads. To assign V/J genes and CDR3, sequences were annotated using PyIR, a Python wrapper for IgBLAST v1.9, with IMGT germline references. Reads with weak V/J assignments (E-value above 1e-6), missing CDR3, stop codons, out-of-frame junctions, or ambiguous translated residues were removed. V3J clonotypes were defined by identical inferred V gene, J gene, and CDR3 amino acid sequence. Percentage overlap between repertoires was computed as shared unique clonotypes divided by the size of the smaller repertoire. RTK rarefaction, the Chao1 estimator, and Recon v2.1 estimates of unobserved clonotypes were used to assess repertoire richness. Generation probabilities for all TCRbeta clonotypes obtained by the gDNA method from four donors were computed using OLGA. TCRdb holds this immuneACCESS table with in-frame rearrangements only. Some clones are missing; in checked studies, unresolved V genes explain under half, and the rest has no known cause. Clonal size and the V and J genes are those of that table, whereas D and trimming came from the DNA. For this sample there are about 600,000 clones; roughly 97% appear just once. The ten biggest clones cover roughly 0.055% of the sample.

This clonotype originated in a woman aged 25-40 years in good health. Source material: naive CD4+ T cells sorted from blood. The cell subset or site tag for this specimen amounts to: CD45RA+ positively selected. The chain employs TRBV5-8 and TRBJ2-7, with the D segment identity uncertain. The DNA sequence is given as TGTGCCAGCAGCTTCTCCTCGGTCTCAGGCTACGAGCAGTACTTC. This sequence encodes CASSFSSVSGYEQYF.